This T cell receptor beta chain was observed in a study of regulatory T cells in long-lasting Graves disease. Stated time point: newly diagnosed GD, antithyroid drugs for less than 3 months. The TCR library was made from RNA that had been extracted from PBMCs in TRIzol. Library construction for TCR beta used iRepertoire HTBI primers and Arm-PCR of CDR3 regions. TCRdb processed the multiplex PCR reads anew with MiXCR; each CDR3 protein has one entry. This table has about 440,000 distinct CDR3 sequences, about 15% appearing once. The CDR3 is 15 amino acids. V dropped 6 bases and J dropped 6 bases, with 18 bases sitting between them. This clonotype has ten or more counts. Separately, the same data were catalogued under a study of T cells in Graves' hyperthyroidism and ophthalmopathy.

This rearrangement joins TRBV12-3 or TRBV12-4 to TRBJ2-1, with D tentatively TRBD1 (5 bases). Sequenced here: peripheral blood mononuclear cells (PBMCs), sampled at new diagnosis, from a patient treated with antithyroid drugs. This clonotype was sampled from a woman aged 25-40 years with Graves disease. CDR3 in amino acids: CASSQGVSVRNEQFF. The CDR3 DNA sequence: TGTGCCAGCAGCCAAGGGGTATCGGTCCGCAATGAGCAGTTCTTC.